This T cell receptor (beta chain) was obtained from a study of shared clonotypes between healthy human individuals. Concerning this clone itself: A junction end diverges from the germline sequence, so it may reflect a read error.

Using immunoSEQ multiplex PCR, the repertoire was profiled, and TCRdb retains in-frame clones only, with some absent. The repertoire includes about 2 million clones, 85% to 95% of them detected once, and 0.13% sits in the top ten. Germline CDR1 is SQVTM and CDR2 is ANQGSEA. The CDR3 covers 14 residues. The J gene is TRBJ1-1, the V gene TRBV29-1; TRBD1 agrees at 8 bases. The sequence was obtained from a man in his late teens or twenties in good health. Material: naive CD4+ T cells sorted from blood. Subset of the sample: CD45RA+ positively selected. The CDR3 nucleotides read TGCAGCGTAGAAGTCCAGGGGGCTATCACTGAAGCTTTCTTT. This gives the protein CSVEVQGAITEAFF.